This T cell receptor (beta chain) was obtained from a study of a mutant IDH1 vaccine in newly diagnosed glioma. Study in general: Initiation of the vaccine course occurred 4-6 weeks after radiotherapy alone, or alongside temozolomide cycles. Antecedent treatment encompassed radiotherapy, temozolomide, or their combination; the majority received both.

The CDR3 totals 16 residues. Germline V lookup: CDR1 SGDLS, CDR2 YYNGEE. The V end was cut by 5 bases, the J end by 0 bases, with 15 bases between. Note on this clone: The antigen remains undetermined.

Time point reported: week 35, safety follow-up. Vaccine doses each comprised 300 ug of mutant IDH1 20-mer peptide, with topical imiquimod. Only in-frame clones appear in the TCRdb table, and some are missing; sequencing was by immunoSEQ multiplex PCR. The table includes over 35,000 clones, around 83% detected once. This TCR came from a woman in her 50s with glioma. The sequencing used PBMCs, collected from a glioma patient whose treatment included an IDH1 peptide vaccine. The chain is built from TRBV9 and TRBJ1-5; D is perhaps TRBD1 (6 bases). The CDR3 region is CASSGLEGDSNQPQHF. CDR3 coding DNA: TGTGCCAGCAGTGGCCTTGAGGGGGATAGCAATCAGCCCCAGCATTTT.